This T cell receptor (beta chain) was sequenced in a study of T-cell reconstitution after alpha-beta-depleted transplantation in children. This CDR3 contains 14 residues. V was trimmed by 3 bases and J by 6 bases, leaving 9 bases between them. Per the germline V gene, CDR1 is SGHVS and CDR2 is FNYEAQ. In this sample, this clonotype turned up many times. A library of TCRbeta sequences, prepared with unique molecular identifiers, was generated. TCRdb processed the PCR reads anew with MiXCR; each CDR3 protein has one entry. Among approximately 400,000 distinct CDR3 sequences listed, 11% were seen once. Specimen: PBMCs from the stem cell graft donor, collected from the stem cell graft. The chain couples TRBV7-6 to TRBJ1-6; tentatively, D is TRBD1 (5 bases). The TCR was taken from a human donor who donated a stem cell graft to a child with acute myeloid leukemia. The CDR3 DNA reads as TGTGCCAGCAGCTTGGGGGGTGGTAATTCACCCCTCCACTTT. This translates into CASSLGGGNSPLHF.